At least ten counts were recorded for the clone carrying this TCR beta chain. What it recognizes is unknown. The CDR3 covers 14 residues. With 6 bases removed from V and 1 base from J, the gap between germline ends came to 13 bases. The germline CDR1 and CDR2 sequences are SGDLS and YYNGEE. This record belongs to a study of identical twins. Via MiXCR, TCRdb re-called the 5' RACE reads, giving one row per CDR3 protein. Here the sample spans some 600,000 distinct CDR3 sequences, 7.1% being singletons. Study-wide points: Within monozygotic twins, out-of-frame TCR alpha sharing was underestimated by the models.

The data also belong to a second study, concerning yellow fever vaccine responses in identical twins.

The chain links TRBV9 to TRBJ1-1; D perhaps matches TRBD1 (6 bases). Sequences were obtained from PBMCs. This receptor was taken from a woman aged 18-29 years in good health. The CDR3 DNA sequence: TGTGCCAGCATGGGGGGCTCTGGGAACACTGAAGCTTTCTTT. It codes for CASMGGSGNTEAFF. Complete variable domain (other parts from reference TRBV9 and TRBJ1-1): DSGVTQTPKHLITATGQRVTLRCSPRSGDLSVYWYQQSLDQGLQFLIQYYNGEERAKGNILERFSAQQFPDLHSELNLSSLELGDSALYFCASMGGSGNTEAFFGQGTRLTVV.